This T cell receptor (beta chain) originates from a study of blood T cells in healthy people across ages. General study points: It was the long-lived donors that had more naive CD4+ cells and higher diversity than aged donors.

Using a J-beta primer mix together with a sample-barcoded 5' primer, a second PCR was run for about 6 to 12 cycles. TCRdb reprocessed the 5' RACE reads via MiXCR and lists one record per CDR3 protein. Of around 1,000,000 distinct CDR3 sequences listed, 20% to 25% are singletons. CDR1 and CDR2 (germline): MGHRA, YSYEKL. There are 15 residues in the CDR3. V was pared by 1 base and J by 8 bases, with 17 bases between. In this sample, this clonotype turned up a few times. What it binds is unknown. The amount of total RNA extracted per sample was at least 5 micrograms. This sample was shared with a second study, whose subject was T cells of mothers and their children. That paper notes: RNA was extracted, and all of it went into cDNA synthesis at 1.5 ug per 15 ul.

J is TRBJ1-2 and V is TRBV4-1, with D possibly being TRBD1 (5 bases). The sequence derives from a girl aged 2-10 years in good health. The sample comprised blood. CDR3 residues: CASSQGDQQTGGYTF. CDR3 nucleotides: TGCGCCAGCAGCCAAGGGGACCAGCAAACGGGGGGCTACACCTTC.